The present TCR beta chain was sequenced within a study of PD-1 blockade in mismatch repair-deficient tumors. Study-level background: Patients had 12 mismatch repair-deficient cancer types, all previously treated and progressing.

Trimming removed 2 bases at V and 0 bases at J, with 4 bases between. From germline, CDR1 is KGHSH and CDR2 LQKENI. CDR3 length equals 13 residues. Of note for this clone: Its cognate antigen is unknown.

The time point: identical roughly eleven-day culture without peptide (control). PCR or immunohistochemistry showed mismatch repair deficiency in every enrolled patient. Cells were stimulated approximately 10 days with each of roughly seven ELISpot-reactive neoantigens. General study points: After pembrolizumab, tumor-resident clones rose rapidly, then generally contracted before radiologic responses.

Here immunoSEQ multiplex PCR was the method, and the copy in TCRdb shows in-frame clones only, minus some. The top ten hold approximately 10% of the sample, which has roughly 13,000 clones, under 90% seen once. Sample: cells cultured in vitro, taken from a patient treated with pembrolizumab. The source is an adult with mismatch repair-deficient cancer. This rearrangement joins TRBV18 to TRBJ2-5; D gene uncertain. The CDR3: CASSPGYQETQYF. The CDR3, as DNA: TGTGCCAGCTCACCAGGTTACCAAGAGACCCAGTACTTC.